Reported below is one T cell receptor (beta chain). The data derive from a study of blood T cells in healthy people across ages. Using a J-beta primer mix together with a sample-barcoded 5' primer, a second PCR was run for roughly 6 to 12 cycles. TCRdb redid the calling of the 5' RACE reads with MiXCR, one entry per CDR3 protein. The sample holds over 950,000 distinct CDR3 sequences, around two fifths seen once. The CDR3 spans 15 residues. V gave up 0 bases and J gave up 5 bases, with 10 bases separating them. Looked up from germline, CDR1 is LGHNA and CDR2 is YNFKEQ. This chain uses TRBV4-2 with TRBJ2-2; D gene unclear. The TCR originated in a man between 18 and 29 years old in good health. Sequences were obtained from blood. The CDR3 reads CASSQDGATTGELFF. The CDR3 DNA reads TGTGCCAGCAGCCAAGATGGAGCAACGACCGGGGAGCTGTTTTTT.